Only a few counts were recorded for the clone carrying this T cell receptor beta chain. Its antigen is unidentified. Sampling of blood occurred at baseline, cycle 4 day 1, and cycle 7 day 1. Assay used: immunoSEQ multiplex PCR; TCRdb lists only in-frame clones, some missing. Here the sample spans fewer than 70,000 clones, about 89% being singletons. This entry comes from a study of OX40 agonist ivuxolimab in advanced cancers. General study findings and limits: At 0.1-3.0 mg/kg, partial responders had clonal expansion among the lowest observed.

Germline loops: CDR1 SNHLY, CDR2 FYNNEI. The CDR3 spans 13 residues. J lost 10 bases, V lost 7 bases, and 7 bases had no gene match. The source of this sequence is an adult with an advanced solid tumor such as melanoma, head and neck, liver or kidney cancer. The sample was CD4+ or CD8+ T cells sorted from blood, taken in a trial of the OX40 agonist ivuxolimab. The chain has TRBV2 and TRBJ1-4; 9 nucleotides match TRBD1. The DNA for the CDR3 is TGTGCCAGCACAGGGACAGGGTTTGGAAAACTGTTTTTT. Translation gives CASTGTGFGKLFF.